The T cell receptor beta chain under discussion was sequenced for a study of blood T cell repertoires in COVID-19. This clone has just a few counts. Germline is not matched at one junction end, which may reflect a read error. Germline lookup yields CDR1 KGHSH and CDR2 LQKENI. This CDR3 contains 14 residues. As handled by the study authors: Amplification of reference gene primers was used by the study to estimate nucleated cell counts. Method: immunoSEQ multiplex PCR; TCRdb's copy keeps in-frame clones and lacks some. Clone size and V and J calls were adopted from that table, with D and trimming inferred from the DNA. The repertoire consists of about 85,000 clones, with roughly four fifths occurring once and the leading ten covering under 15%.

The rearrangement links TRBV18 to TRBJ1-6; perhaps TRBD1 as D (5 bases). Source material: peripheral blood. This sequence originates from a human donor in a cohort sampled during active COVID-19. CDR3: CASAPGGMDSPLHF. For the CDR3, the DNA is TGTGCCAGCGCACCGGGGGGGATGGATTCACCCCTCCACTTT. Filled out from reference TRBV18 and TRBJ1-6, the complete variable domain reads NAGVMQNPRHLVRRRGQEARLRCSPMKGHSHVYWYRQLPEEGLKFMVYLQKENIIDESGMPKERFSAEFPKEGPSILRIQQVVRGDSAAYFCASAPGGMDSPLHFGNGTRLTVT.